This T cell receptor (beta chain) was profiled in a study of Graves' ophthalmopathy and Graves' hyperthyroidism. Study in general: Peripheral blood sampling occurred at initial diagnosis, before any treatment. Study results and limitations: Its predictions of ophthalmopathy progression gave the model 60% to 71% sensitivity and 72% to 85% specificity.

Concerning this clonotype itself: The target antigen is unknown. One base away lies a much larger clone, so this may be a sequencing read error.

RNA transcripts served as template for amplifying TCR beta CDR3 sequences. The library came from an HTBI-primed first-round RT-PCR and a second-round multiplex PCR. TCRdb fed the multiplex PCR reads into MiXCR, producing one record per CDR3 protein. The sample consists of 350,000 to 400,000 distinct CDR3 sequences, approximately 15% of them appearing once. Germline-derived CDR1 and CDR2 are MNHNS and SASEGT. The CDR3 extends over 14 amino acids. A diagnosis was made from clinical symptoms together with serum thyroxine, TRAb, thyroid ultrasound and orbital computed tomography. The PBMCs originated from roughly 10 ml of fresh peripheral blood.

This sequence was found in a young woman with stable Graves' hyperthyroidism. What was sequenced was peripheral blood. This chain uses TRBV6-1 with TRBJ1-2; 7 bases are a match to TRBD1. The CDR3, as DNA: TGTGCCAGCAGCCGTTTACAGGGGCGCCATGGCTTCACCTTC. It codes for CASSRLQGRHGFTF.